This T cell receptor (beta chain) was retrieved from a study of early T cells in non-severe SARS-CoV-2 infection. Study-level information: Chains stayed unpaired after sequencing of bulk RNA from unsorted whole blood. Findings and limits, study-wide: Anti-spike CD8 responses were favored by VDJdb matching, which missed private and CD4 specificities.

This clonotype was observed a handful of times. Its specificity is not known. Unique molecular identifiers were attached to individual cDNA molecules. TCRdb itself ran the 5' RACE reads through MiXCR, one entry per CDR3 protein. The table has 40,000 or so distinct CDR3 sequences, roughly 7.9% seen once. The source is an adult who was a healthcare worker with PCR-confirmed SARS-CoV-2 infection or an uninfected control (not recorded which). Sequences were derived from whole blood, sampled at baseline.

CDR3 residues: CASSTDRGFVADTQYF. The CDR3 coding sequence is TGTGCCAGCAGTACCGACAGGGGATTTGTTGCAGATACGCAGTATTTT. The chain couples TRBV27 to TRBJ2-3; TRBD1 matches 8 bases. Germline V gene sequence: CDR1 MNHEY, CDR2 SMNVEV (reference sequence). Trimming took 5 bases from V and 4 from J; bases not matched to a gene: 11. The CDR3 runs 16 residues.